This entry describes one T cell receptor (beta chain). Germline V gives CDR1 SGHTA, CDR2 FQGNSA. V was clipped by 3 bases and J by 2 bases; unmatched bases: 9. The CDR3 runs 16 residues. This specimen belongs to a study of OX40 agonist ivuxolimab in advanced cancers. The protocol was immunoSEQ multiplex PCR, while the TCRdb copy is restricted to in-frame clones and leaves out a portion. The sample comprises 84,000 or so clones, roughly 90% of which are singletons, and approximately 0.26% rests with the top ten. The TCR comes from an adult with an advanced solid tumor such as melanoma, head and neck, liver or kidney cancer. The genes are TRBV7-2 and TRBJ1-2; 7 bases fit TRBD1. Sequenced here: CD4+ or CD8+ T cells sorted from blood, sampled in a trial of the OX40 agonist ivuxolimab. The CDR3 nucleotides are TGTGCCAGCAGCTTGGAAGGGGGCGGCGGGAACTATGGCTACACCTTC. Translated: CASSLEGGGGNYGYTF.